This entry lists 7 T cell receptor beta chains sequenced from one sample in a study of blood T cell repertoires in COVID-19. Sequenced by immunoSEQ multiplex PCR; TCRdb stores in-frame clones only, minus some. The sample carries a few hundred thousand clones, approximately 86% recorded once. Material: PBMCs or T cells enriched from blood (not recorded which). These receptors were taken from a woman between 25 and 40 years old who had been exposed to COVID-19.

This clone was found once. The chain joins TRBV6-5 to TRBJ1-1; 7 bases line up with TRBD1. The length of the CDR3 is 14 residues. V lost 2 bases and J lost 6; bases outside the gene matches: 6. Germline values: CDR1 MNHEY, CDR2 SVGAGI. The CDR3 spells CASSYATGEAEAFF. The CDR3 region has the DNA TGTGCCAGCAGTTACGCTACAGGGGAAGCTGAAGCTTTCTTT.

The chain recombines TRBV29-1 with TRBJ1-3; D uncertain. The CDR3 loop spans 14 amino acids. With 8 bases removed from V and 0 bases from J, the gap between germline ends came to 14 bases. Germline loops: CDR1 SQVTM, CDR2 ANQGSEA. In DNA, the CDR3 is TGCAGCACCCAAAGTGGAGACTCTGGAAACACCATATATTTT. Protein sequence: CSTQSGDSGNTIYF.

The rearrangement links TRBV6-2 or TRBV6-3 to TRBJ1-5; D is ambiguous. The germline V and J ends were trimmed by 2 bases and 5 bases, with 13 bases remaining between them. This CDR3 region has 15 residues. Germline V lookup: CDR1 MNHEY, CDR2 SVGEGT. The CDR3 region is CASSYDTFTYQPQHF. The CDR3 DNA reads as TGTGCCAGCAGTTACGACACCTTTACTTATCAGCCCCAGCATTTT.

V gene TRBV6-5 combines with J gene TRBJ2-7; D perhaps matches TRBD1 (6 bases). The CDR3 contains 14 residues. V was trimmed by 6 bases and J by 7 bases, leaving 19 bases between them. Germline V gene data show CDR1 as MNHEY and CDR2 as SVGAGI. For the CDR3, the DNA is TGTGCCAGCAGGCCAGACAGGTTTCAGTTTGAGCAGTACTTC. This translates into CASRPDRFQFEQYF.

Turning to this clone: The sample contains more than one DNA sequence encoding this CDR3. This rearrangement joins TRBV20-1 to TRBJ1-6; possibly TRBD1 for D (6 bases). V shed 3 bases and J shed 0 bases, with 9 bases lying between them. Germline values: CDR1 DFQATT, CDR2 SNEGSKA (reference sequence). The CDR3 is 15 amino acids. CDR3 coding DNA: TGCAGTGCTAGTCAGGGGAGCTCCTATAATTCACCCCTCCACTTT. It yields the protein CSASQGSSYNSPLHF.

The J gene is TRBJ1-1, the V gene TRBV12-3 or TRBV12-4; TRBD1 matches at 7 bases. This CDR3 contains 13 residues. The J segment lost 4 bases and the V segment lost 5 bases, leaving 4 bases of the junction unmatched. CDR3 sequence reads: CASSPQGFTEAFF. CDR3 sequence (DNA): TGTGCCAGCAGTCCACAGGGGTTCACTGAAGCTTTCTTT.

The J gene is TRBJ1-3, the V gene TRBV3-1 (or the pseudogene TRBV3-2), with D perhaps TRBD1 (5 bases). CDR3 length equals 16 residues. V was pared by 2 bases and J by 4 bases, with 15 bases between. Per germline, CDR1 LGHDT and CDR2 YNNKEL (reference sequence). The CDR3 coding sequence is TGTGCCAGCAGCCAAAGGAGGGGAATCTCGGGAAACACCATATATTTT. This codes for CASSQRRGISGNTIYF.